This paragraph covers one T cell receptor (beta chain) sequence. Sequencing of TCR beta was performed on blood CD8+ and CD4+ T cells. Negative isolation yielded the CD8+ and CD4+ T cells, while FACS enriched the TEMRA cells. This entry belongs to a study of CD8 T cells in Susac syndrome. The CDR3 contains 13 residues. Germline trimming cut 4 bases from V and 4 bases from J; bases unmatched to any gene: 3. Per germline, CDR1 SGHDN and CDR2 FVKESK. RNA totalling roughly 0.45 to 1 ug underwent reverse transcription with random hexamers. The amplification used immunoSEQ multiplex PCR on TCR beta CDR3; it spanned 54 Vbeta and 13 Jbeta. TCRdb itself ran the immunoSEQ multiplex PCR reads through MiXCR, one entry per CDR3 protein. The top ten clones hold approximately 0.11% of a sample with hundreds of thousands of distinct CDR3 sequences, approximately 85% of them seen once.

Sequenced input: CD8+ T cells from PBMCs. The receptor was derived from a human donor with multiple sclerosis. This chain uses TRBV14 with TRBJ1-2; 7 bases align to TRBD1. As DNA, the CDR3 is TGTGCCAGCAGCCCCTGGGACAGCTATGGCTACACCTTC. Encoded protein: CASSPWDSYGYTF.